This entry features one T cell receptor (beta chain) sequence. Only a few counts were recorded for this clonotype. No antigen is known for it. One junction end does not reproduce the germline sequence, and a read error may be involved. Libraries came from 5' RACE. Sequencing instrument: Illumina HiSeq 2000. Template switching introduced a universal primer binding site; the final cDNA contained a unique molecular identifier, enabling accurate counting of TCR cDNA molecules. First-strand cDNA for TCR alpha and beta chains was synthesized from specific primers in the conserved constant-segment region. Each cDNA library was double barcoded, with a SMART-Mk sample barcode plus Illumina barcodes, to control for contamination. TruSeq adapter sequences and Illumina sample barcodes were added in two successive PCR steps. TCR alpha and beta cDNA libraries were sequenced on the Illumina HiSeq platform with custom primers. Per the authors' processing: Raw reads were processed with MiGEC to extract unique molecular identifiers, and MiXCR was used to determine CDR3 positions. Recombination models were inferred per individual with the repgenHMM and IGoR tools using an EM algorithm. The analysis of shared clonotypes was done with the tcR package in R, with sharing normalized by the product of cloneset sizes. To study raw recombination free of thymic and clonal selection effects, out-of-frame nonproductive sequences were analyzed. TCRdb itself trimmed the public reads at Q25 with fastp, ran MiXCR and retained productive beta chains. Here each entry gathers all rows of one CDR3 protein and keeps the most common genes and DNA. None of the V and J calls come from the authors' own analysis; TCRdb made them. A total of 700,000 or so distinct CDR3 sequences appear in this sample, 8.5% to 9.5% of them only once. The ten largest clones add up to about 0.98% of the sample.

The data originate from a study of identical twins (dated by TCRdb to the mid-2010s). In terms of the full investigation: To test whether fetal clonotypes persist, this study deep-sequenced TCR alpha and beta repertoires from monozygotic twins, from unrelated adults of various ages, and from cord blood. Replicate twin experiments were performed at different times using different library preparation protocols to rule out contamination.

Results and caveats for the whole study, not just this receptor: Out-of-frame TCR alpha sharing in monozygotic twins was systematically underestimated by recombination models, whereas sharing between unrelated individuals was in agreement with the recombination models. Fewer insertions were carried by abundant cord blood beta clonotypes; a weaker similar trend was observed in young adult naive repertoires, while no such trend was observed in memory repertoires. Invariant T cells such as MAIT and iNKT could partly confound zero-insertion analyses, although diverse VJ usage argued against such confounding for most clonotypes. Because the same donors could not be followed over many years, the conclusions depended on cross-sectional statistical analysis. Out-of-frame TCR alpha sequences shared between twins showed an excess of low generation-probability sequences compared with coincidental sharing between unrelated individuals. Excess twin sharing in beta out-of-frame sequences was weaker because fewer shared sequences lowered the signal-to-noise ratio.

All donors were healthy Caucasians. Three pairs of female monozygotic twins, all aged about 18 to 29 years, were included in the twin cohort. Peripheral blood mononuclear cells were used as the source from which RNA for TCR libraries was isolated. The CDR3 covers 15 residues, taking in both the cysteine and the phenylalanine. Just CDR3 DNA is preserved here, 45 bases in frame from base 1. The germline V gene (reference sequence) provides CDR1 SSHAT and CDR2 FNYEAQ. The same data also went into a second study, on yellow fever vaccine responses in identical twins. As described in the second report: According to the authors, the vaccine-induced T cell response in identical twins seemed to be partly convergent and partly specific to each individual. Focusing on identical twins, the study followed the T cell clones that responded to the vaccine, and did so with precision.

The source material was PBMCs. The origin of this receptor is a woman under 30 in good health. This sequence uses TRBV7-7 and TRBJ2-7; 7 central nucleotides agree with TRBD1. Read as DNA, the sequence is TGTGCTAGCAGCGCCGCAGGGGGTCCGGAAAACGAGCAGTACTTC. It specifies CASSAAGGPENEQYF.